The clone carrying this T cell receptor beta chain has at least ten counts. The antigen is not known. This CDR3 contains 15 residues. Germline loops: CDR1 DFQATT, CDR2 SNEGSKA (reference sequence). Trimming at V came to 6 bases and at J to 6 bases, leaving 15 bases not matched to a gene. This sample is part of a study of CD8 T cells in ankylosing spondylitis. General observations from the study: Characteristic of ankylosing spondylitis blood, it appeared, was a TCR beta motif comprising several highly homologous variants. Reports say disease-linked clones showed up significantly more in matched ankylosing spondylitis synovial fluid. Prior work had noted some motif variants in reactive arthritis blood and synovial fluid. In peripheral blood, disease-linked CD8+ clones occurred at relatively low frequencies.

TCRdb passed the 5' RACE reads through MiXCR, listing each CDR3 protein once. Here the sample spans 200,000 to 250,000 distinct CDR3 sequences, 10% to 13% being singletons. The sequenced sample consisted of blood, either unsorted or a sorted T cell fraction (not recorded which). This clonotype originated in a male donor with ankylosing spondylitis or in good health (not recorded which). This sequence joins TRBV20-1 and TRBJ2-7, with 9 bases fitting TRBD1. The CDR3 loop is CSAKPQGAMISEQYF. The CDR3 DNA reads as TGCAGTGCCAAACCACAGGGGGCCATGATATCCGAGCAGTACTTC.